This T cell receptor (beta chain) comes out of a study of blood T cell repertoires in COVID-19. Looking at the study overall: Collection of acute and convalescent COVID-19 samples took place in the United States, Italy and Spain. PBMCs, B-cell-depleted T cells, or T cells were the source of the cDNA or gDNA that made up the material.

Trimming took off 6 bases at V and 1 base at J, with 13 bases between the two ends. CDR1 and CDR2 from the germline V gene are KGHSH and LQKENI. This CDR3 comprises 15 residues. In the source study's methods: Estimates of nucleated cell counts were drawn from the amplification of reference gene primers. TCRdb's copy holds only in-frame clones and misses some; the assay was immunoSEQ multiplex PCR. V and J calls and clone size are given by that table; D and trimming were obtained from the DNA. The table records around 220,000 clones, under 85% of them present only once. The chain has TRBV18 and TRBJ1-5; possibly TRBD1 for D (5 bases). Sequenced sample: peripheral blood. The clonotype was recovered from a middle-aged woman with active or convalescent COVID-19. CDR3 in DNA: TGTGCCAGCTCTCCCCAGGGTTTCAGCAATCAGCCCCAGCATTTT. Encoded protein: CASSPQGFSNQPQHF.